This TCR beta chain was observed in a study of identical twins. TCRdb called the 5' RACE reads again in MiXCR, with one record for every CDR3 protein. This sample has about 200,000 distinct CDR3 sequences, with roughly 7.1% found just once. There are many counts of this clonotype. A further study also used this sample, focusing on T cells expressing NK-cell markers.

The sample taken for sequencing was CD8+ T cells sorted from blood. This clonotype was obtained from a woman aged 18-35 years in good health.

The CDR3 nucleotides read TGCGCCAGCAGCGCCGGGACAGTTACCGGGGAGCTGTTTTTT. Protein sequence: CASSAGTVTGELFF. The chain carries TRBV5-1 and TRBJ2-2, with 7 bases fitting TRBD1. The CDR3 is 14 residues long. Trimming cost V 4 bases and J 5 bases; bases outside gene matches: 5. CDR1 and CDR2 from the germline V gene are SGHRS and YFSETQ.